Sequencing of this T cell receptor (beta chain) was carried out in a study of cytomegalovirus exposure and HLA in healthy donors. Findings of the study overall: Per a later analysis, fewer than 20,000 TCR beta sequences showed association with HLA alleles at 0.05 false discovery rate. Common viral pathogens seemed to be connected with several of the most significant clusters, according to a later analysis. Because they were indistinguishable, some V segments, including TRBV6-2 and TRBV6-3, were excluded.

A word on this clone: Its specificity is not known.

Both 60 Vbeta primers and 13 Jbeta primers went into the PCR. Sequencing used immunoSEQ multiplex PCR; TCRdb keeps in-frame clones, though not all of them. In all, the sample yields some 200,000 clones. The CDR3 contains 13 residues. Germline assignment: CDR1 SGHRS and CDR2 YFSETQ. Deletions cut 2 bases from V and 6 bases from J, with 11 bases between. Sequenced: PBMCs. The chain combines TRBV5-1 with TRBJ1-2, with TRBD1 as a possible D gene (5 bases). The TCR sequence derives from a boy younger than 18 in good health and CMV-seronegative. The CDR3 sequence is CASSLGEGHGYTF. Here the CDR3 DNA reads TGCGCCAGCAGCTTAGGGGAGGGCCATGGCTACACCTTC. Full variable domain (remainder filled in from reference TRBV5-1 and TRBJ1-2): KAGVTQTPRYLIKTRGQQVTLSCSPISGHRSVSWYQQTPGQGLQFLFEYFSETQRNKGNFPGRFSGRQFSNSRSEMNVSTLELGDSALYLCASSLGEGHGYTFGSGTRLTVV.